A single sample gave rise to the 5 T cell receptor beta chains below, sequenced in a study of shared clonotypes between healthy human individuals (dated by TCRdb to between 2020 and 2021). CD8 naive samples were obtained by positive selection for CCR7 among CD45RO-negative cells, yielding a CD45RA+CCR7+ population from which TemRA cells were excluded. The method was the immunoSEQ multiplex PCR assay. Imported from immuneACCESS, the table was reduced by TCRdb to in-frame sequences with V and J called. These copies leave out some clones; in studies compared against another copy, an unresolved V gene accounts for under half, and the cause of the remainder is not known. In all, the sample holds more than 2 million clones, and about 94% of those were seen once. Less than 2% of the sample belongs to the ten largest clones. The sample taken for sequencing was naive CD8+ T cells from PBMCs. The meaning of the sample's cell subset or site label: CD45RA+CCR7+. All receptors derive from a man younger than 35 in good health. Some clones in this sample may be carry-over from other donors' samples.

The rearrangement links TRBV7-9 to TRBJ2-2, with 8 nucleotides matching TRBD1. This CDR3 is built from 16 residues. CDR1 and CDR2 (germline): SEHNR, FQNEAQ (reference sequence). V lost 2 bases and J lost 5; bases outside the gene matches: 7. The DNA of the CDR3 is TGTGCCAGCAGCTTACCCGGACAGGGTCGAACCGGGGAGCTGTTTTTT. Translation gives CASSLPGQGRTGELFF. Complete variable domain (other parts from reference TRBV7-9 and TRBJ2-2): DTGVSQNPRHKITKRGQNVTFRCDPISEHNRLYWYRQTLGQGPEFLTYFQNEAQLEKSRLLSDRFSAERPKGSFSTLEIQRTEQGDSAMYLCASSLPGQGRTGELFFGEGSRLTVL.

The rearrangement links TRBV7-8 to TRBJ2-3; perhaps TRBD1 as D (5 bases). Germline lookup yields CDR1 SGHVS and CDR2 FQNEAQ. V was pared by 2 bases and J by 8 bases, with 17 bases between. The CDR3 spans 15 residues. The CDR3 is CASSLSGHSLGTQYF. The CDR3 DNA follows: TGTGCCAGCAGCTTATCTGGACATAGTCTAGGTACGCAGTATTTT.

DNA of the CDR3: TGTGCCAGCAGAGGACTAGCGGGAGAAATTGGAGAGACCCAGTACTTC. It yields the protein CASRGLAGEIGETQYF. V gene TRBV6-7 combines with J gene TRBJ2-5; 13 bases are a match to TRBD2. TRBV6-7 has ORF status, its function being uncertain. J lost 4 bases, V lost 6 bases, and 8 bases had no gene match. The CDR3 has 16 amino acids.

The gene calls are TRBV27 and TRBJ1-2; D is ambiguous. CDR3 size: 13 residues. Germline lookup yields CDR1 MNHEY and CDR2 SMNVEV (reference sequence). V dropped 6 bases and J dropped 4 bases, with 12 bases sitting between them. CDR3 protein: CASSRRASYGYTF. In DNA, the CDR3 is TGTGCCAGCAGCCGGAGGGCAAGCTATGGCTACACCTTC.

The chain joins TRBV19 to TRBJ1-5; TRBD1 is a possible D gene (5 bases). CDR1 is LNHDA and CDR2 is SQIVND in the germline V gene (reference sequence). V dropped 5 bases and J dropped 4 bases, with 18 bases sitting between them. The CDR3 consists of 16 residues. CDR3 protein: CASSWVVRARNQPQHF. CDR3 coding DNA: TGTGCCAGTAGTTGGGTCGTCAGGGCTAGGAATCAGCCCCAGCATTTT.